Listed here are 2 T cell receptor beta chains from one sample, sequenced in a study of OX40 agonist ivuxolimab in advanced cancers. TCRdb keeps only in-frame clones here, not all; method: immunoSEQ multiplex PCR. This sample has some 20,000 clones; just under 85% occur once, and the top ten carry 50%. The source material was CD4+ or CD8+ T cells sorted from blood, sampled in a trial of the OX40 agonist ivuxolimab. These receptors originate from an adult with an advanced solid tumor such as melanoma, head and neck, liver or kidney cancer.

This clone was counted a few times. The CDR3 region has the DNA TGTGCCAGCAGTGAACAGGGGGAGTATGGCTACACCTTC. Translation: CASSEQGEYGYTF. The chain recombines TRBV2 with TRBJ1-2, with 7 positions matching TRBD1. Germline lookup yields CDR1 SNHLY and CDR2 FYNNEI. The CDR3 spans 13 residues. The ends lost 2 bases at V and 5 bases at J; junction bases unmatched: 2.

This chain connects TRBV4-1 to TRBJ1-6; D is uncertain. The V and J ends lost 4 bases and 8 bases respectively, with 12 bases between them. The CDR3 totals 14 residues. The germline V gene has CDR1 MGHRA and CDR2 YSYEKL. This chain's CDR3 is CASSLPSGDSPLHF. CDR3 coding DNA: TGCGCCAGCAGCCTCCCCAGCGGGGATTCACCCCTCCACTTT.